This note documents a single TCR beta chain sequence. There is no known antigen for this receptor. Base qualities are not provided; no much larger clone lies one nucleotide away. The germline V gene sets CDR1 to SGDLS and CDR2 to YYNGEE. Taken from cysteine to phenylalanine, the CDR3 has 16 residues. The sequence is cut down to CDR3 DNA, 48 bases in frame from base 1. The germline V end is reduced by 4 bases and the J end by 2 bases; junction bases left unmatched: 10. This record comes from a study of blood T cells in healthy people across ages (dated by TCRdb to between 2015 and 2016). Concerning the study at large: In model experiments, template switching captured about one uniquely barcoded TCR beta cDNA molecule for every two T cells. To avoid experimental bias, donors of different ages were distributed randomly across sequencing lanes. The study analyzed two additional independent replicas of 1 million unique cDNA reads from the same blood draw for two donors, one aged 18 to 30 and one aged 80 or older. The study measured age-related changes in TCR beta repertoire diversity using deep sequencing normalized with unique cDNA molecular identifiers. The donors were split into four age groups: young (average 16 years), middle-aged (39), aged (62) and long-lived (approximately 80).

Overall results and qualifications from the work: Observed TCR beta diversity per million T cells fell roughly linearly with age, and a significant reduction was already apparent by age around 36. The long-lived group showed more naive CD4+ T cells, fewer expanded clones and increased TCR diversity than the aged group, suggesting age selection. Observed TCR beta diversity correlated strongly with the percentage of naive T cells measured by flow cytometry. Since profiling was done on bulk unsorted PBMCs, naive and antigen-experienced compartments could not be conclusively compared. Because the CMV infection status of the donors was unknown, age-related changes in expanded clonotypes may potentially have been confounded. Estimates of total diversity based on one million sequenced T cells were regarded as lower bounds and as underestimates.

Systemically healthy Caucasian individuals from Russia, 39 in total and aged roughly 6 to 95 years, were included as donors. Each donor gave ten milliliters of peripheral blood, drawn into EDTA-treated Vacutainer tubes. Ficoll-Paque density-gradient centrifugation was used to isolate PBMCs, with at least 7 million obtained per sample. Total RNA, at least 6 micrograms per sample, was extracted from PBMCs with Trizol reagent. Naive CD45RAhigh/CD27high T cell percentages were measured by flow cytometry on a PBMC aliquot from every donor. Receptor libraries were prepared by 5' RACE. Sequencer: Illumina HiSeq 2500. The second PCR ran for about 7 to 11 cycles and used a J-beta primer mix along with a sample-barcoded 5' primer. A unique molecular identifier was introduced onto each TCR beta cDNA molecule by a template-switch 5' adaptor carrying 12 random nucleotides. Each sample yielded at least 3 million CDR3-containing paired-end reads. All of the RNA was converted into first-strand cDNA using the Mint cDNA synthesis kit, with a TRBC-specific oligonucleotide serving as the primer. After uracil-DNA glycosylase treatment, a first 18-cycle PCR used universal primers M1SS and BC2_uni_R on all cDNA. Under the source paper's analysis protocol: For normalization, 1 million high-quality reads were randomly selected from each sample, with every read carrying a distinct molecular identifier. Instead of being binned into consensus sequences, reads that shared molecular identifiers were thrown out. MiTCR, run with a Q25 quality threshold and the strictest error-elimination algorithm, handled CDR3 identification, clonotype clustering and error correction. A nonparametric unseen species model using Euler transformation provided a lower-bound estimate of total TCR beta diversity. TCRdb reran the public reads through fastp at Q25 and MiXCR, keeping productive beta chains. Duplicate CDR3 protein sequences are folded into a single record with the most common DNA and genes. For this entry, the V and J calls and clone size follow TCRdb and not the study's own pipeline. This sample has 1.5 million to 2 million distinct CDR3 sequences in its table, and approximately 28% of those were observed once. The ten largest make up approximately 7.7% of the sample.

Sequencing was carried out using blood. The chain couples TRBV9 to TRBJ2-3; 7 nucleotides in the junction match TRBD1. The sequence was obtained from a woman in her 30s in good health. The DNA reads TGTGCCAGCAGCCATACTGGACAGGCGCCCACAGATACGCAGTATTTT. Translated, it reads CASSHTGQAPTDTQYF.